The present TCR beta chain was sequenced within a study of vaccination effects on CD4 cells after COVID-19 (dated by TCRdb to the early 2020s). In the study overall: After vaccination, three convalescent patients were sampled at an early time point (day +14) and at a late time point (day +241, +227 and +161, respectively). Post-vaccine samples across the study were collected a median of 72 days after the second dose, with a range of 14 to 241. SARS-CoV-2 spike-specific CD4+ TCR repertoires were compared before and after mRNA vaccination in COVID-19 convalescent patients and in infection-naive vaccine recipients. A total of 9 to 11 COVID-19 convalescent patients and a handful of SARS-CoV-2-naive healthy vaccine recipients were included in the full study. In the study, cultures from other donors were sequenced using the Oncomine TCR Beta short-read assay on an Illumina iSeq 100. What the study reported, not specific to this receptor: Limitations of the study were the small number of convalescent patients and the absence of early post-infection timepoints. Among convalescent patients, the spike-reactive repertoire after vaccination was made up mainly of new vaccine-induced clones that were largely distinct from the clones induced by infection. Clones induced by infection and clones induced by vaccination both contracted markedly at late timepoints after vaccination, which fits with T cell responses waning over time.

The library relied on the immunoSEQ multiplex PCR assay. DNA from the cultured, isolated CD4+ T cells was subjected to TCR beta CDR3 sequencing. Per the source publication's procedure: Non-productive TCR sequences were discarded, and reads were trimmed to the CDR3 region, with only CDR3s of 7 or more amino acids retained. Antigen-specific clonotypes were identified with the MANAFEST web app by comparing expansion in peptide wells against reference cultures. For clones to be considered positive, expansion at FDR<0.05 versus reference and all other wells, an odds ratio above 5, and a frequency above 0.1% in two replicate wells were required. Cross-reactive clonotypes were defined as significantly expanded in SARS-CoV-2 spike wells and in at least one common cold coronavirus spike condition. CDR3 similarity was assessed by Levenshtein distance with the stringdist R package, and unrooted trees were built with ape in R 3.6.1. TCRdb carries this immuneACCESS record with in-frame sequences only. Its versions omit some clonotypes, under half of them owing to an unresolved V gene in the studies checked, with the rest unexplained. That table furnishes V, J and clone size, whereas the DNA furnished D and trimming. Present in this sample are about 17,000 clones, 65% to 75% of which were seen just once. The ten largest clones add up to 20% to 25% of the sample.

V drops 5 bases and J drops 8 bases, leaving 7 bases in between. From the germline V gene, CDR1 is MDHEN and CDR2 is SYDVKM. The cysteine opens and the phenylalanine closes a CDR3 of 12 amino acids. Only the CDR3 DNA is retained, 36 bases long and in frame from the first base. To identify antigen-specific CD4+ T cell clonotypes by their expansion, the ViraFEST assay first stimulated PBMC with viral peptide pools and then applied TCR sequencing. After less than eleven days of culture, CD4+ T cells were isolated with the EasySep CD4+ T cell isolation kit. PCR-confirmed SARS-CoV-2 infection had occurred in convalescent patients between March and December 2020, before the Alpha, Beta and Delta variants emerged in the United States. Two doses of either the BNT162b2 or the mRNA-1273 mRNA SARS-CoV-2 vaccine were administered to participants. Each well held 1.5 million to 2 million PBMC cultured in IMDM containing approximately 5% human AB serum, approximately 10 IU/ml IL-2 and gentamicin, along with roughly 10 ug/ml peptides. Half of the culture medium was replaced with fresh IL-2-containing medium on days 3 and 7. Unless noted otherwise, every peptide stimulation condition was cultured in triplicate wells. PBMC were separated from whole blood using Ficoll-Paque Plus gradient centrifugation and were then either cryopreserved at -140C or used fresh. The spike proteins of SARS-CoV-2 and of the common cold coronaviruses HCoV-NL63, HCoV-OC43 and HCoV-229E were spanned by overlapping peptide pools. The QIAamp micro DNA kit was used to extract genomic DNA from the cultured CD4+ T cells.

With regard to this clone: Its target antigen remains unknown. One base away there is no much larger clone; base qualities are not given.

The starting material was CD4+ T cells from PBMCs cultured with SARS-CoV-2 spike peptides, obtained after COVID-19 vaccination. In light of the paper, this sample's cell subset or site label describes: SARS-CoV-2 spike overlapping peptide pool stimulation. Here the chain combines TRBV28 and TRBJ1-6, with the D segment identity uncertain. The sequence was collected from a human donor who had a prior SARS-CoV-2 infection. The DNA sequence is as follows: TGTGCCAGCAGTGGGGTGTATTCACCCCTCCACTTT. Its amino acids are CASSGVYSPLHF. Where the CDR3 stops, the reference TRBV28 and TRBJ1-6 genes take over; the full variable domain is DVKVTQSSRYLVKRTGEKVFLECVQDMDHENMFWYRQDPGLGLRLIYFSYDVKMKEKGDIPEGYSVSREKKERFSLILESASTNQTSMYLCASSGVYSPLHFGNGTRLTVT.